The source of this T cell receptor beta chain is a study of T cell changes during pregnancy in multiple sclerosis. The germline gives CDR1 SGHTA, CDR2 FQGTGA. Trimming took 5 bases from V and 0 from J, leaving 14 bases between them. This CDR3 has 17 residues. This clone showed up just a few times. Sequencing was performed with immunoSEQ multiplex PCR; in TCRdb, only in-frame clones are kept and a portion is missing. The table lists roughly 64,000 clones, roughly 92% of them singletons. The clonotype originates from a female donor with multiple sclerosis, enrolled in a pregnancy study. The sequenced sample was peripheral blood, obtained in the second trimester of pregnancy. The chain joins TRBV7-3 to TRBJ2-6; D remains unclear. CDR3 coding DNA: TGTGCCAGCAGCCTCGTCCTTCTCGGCTCTGGGGCCAACGTCCTGACTTTC. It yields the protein CASSLVLLGSGANVLTF. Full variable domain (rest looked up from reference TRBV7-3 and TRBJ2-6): GAGVSQTPSNKVTEKGKYVELRCDPISGHTALYWYRQSLGQGPEFLIYFQGTGAADDSGLPNDRFFAVRPEGSVSTLKIQRTERGDSAVYLCASSLVLLGSGANVLTFGAGSRLTVL.